This passage covers 29 T cell receptor beta chains from one sample sequenced in a study of identical twins. TCRdb ran MiXCR on the 5' RACE reads and lists one entry per CDR3 protein. The sample has approximately 230,000 distinct CDR3 sequences, 6% to 7% seen once; the top ten hold approximately 14%. These same data were also listed under a study on T cells expressing NK-cell markers.

Sequenced material: CD8+ T cells sorted from blood. The receptors were gathered from a woman younger than 35 in good health.

This clonotype was seen only a few times. The CDR3 protein is CASSLGGGMRLPGPNTGELFF. The CDR3 DNA follows: TGTGCCAGCAGCTTAGGGGGCGGGATGCGGCTCCCTGGGCCGAACACCGGGGAGCTGTTTTTT. This chain links TRBV11-3 with TRBJ2-2, with a weak D call TRBD2 (6 bases). The CDR3 sequence is 21 residues long. With 1 base removed from V and 0 bases from J, the gap between germline ends came to 24 bases. CDR1 and CDR2 (germline): SGHNT, YENEEA.

This clonotype was counted between two and nine times. The genes are TRBV5-5 and TRBJ2-1; no firm D call. The CDR3 is made up of 11 amino acids. Trimming shortened V by 7 bases and J by 5 bases, and 7 bases separated the two germline ends. CDR1 is SGHKS and CDR2 is YYEKEE in the germline V gene (reference sequence). The CDR3 DNA is TGTGCCAGCGTAGAGAACAATGAGCAGTTCTTC. This codes for CASVENNEQFF.

J is TRBJ2-3 and V is TRBV12-3 or TRBV12-4; the D is unclear. The V end was cut by 8 bases, the J end by 6 bases, with 6 bases between. There are 10 residues in the CDR3. CDR3 amino acids: CASLLDTQYF. In DNA form, the CDR3 reads TGTGCCAGCTTATTGGATACGCAGTATTTT.

V is TRBV4-3 and J is TRBJ2-7; D gene ambiguous. V was trimmed by 0 bases and J by 0 bases, leaving 9 bases between them. The CDR3 is made up of 15 amino acids. Per germline, CDR1 LGHNA and CDR2 YSLEER. CDR3 region: CASSQDFEISYEQYF. The CDR3 DNA reads TGCGCCAGCAGCCAAGATTTCGAGATCTCCTACGAGCAGTACTTC.

There are a few counts of this clonotype. The chain uses TRBV30 and TRBJ1-1; D remains unclear. The CDR3 contains 13 residues. V was cut by 2 bases and J by 1 base, with 8 bases left in between. Per the germline V gene, CDR1 is GTSNPN and CDR2 is SVGIG (reference sequence). As DNA, the CDR3 is TGTGCCTGGAGTCTCGTCAAGAACACTGAAGCTTTCTTT. Translation gives CAWSLVKNTEAFF.

This clonotype showed up many times. This sequence joins TRBV6-5 and TRBJ2-1; TRBD2 aligns across 8 bases. The V and J ends lost 0 bases and 8 bases, in that order; junction bases with no gene match: 6. CDR1 MNHEY and CDR2 SVGAGI come from the germline V gene. The CDR3 totals 15 residues. CDR3 in DNA: TGTGCCAGCAGTTACTCGGGTAGCGGGAAGGATGAGCAGTTCTTC. Encoded protein: CASSYSGSGKDEQFF.

This clonotype has more than one count but fewer than ten. The chain joins TRBV5-1 to TRBJ1-2, with D possibly being TRBD1 (5 bases). V lost 7 bases and J 7 bases, leaving 26 bases between the germline ends. CDR3 length: 16 residues. Germline CDR1 is SGHRS and CDR2 is YFSETQ. DNA of the CDR3: TGCGCCAGCCGCGAATCACCGGGGCCAGGAAATTCTGGCTACACCTTC. This codes for CASRESPGPGNSGYTF.

This rearrangement joins TRBV12-3 or TRBV12-4 to TRBJ2-3, with TRBD2 matching over 9 bases. CDR3 length equals 14 residues. Trimming removed 3 bases from V and 6 bases from J; junction bases left unmatched: 4. Here the CDR3 reads CASSFTSGWDTQYF. CDR3 bases: TGTGCCAGCAGTTTTACTAGCGGGTGGGATACGCAGTATTTT.

For this clonotype: At one end the junction does not follow the germline gene, possibly because of a read error. J is TRBJ2-2 and V is TRBV7-7; no firm D call. CDR3 length: 15 amino acids. Germline CDR1 reads SSHAT; CDR2 reads FNYEAQ (reference sequence). The DNA for the CDR3 is TGTGCTAGCAGCTTAACAGTCGGTGTTGACGGGGAGCTGTTTTTT. Protein: CASSLTVGVDGELFF.

The chain is built from TRBV12-3 or TRBV12-4 and TRBJ2-5; D gene unclear. Trimming pared 7 bases from V and 4 bases from J, leaving 10 bases between. The CDR3 has 12 amino acids. CDR3 residues: CASTSSSETQYF. The CDR3 bases are TGTGCCAGCACCTCGTCCTCAGAGACCCAGTACTTC.

The gene calls are TRBV12-5 and TRBJ2-3; D unclear. V was cut by 4 bases and J by 5 bases, with 10 bases left in between. The germline V gene encodes CDR1 LGHNT and CDR2 FRNRAP. The CDR3 is made up of 13 amino acids. CDR3 in amino acids: CASGWDHIDTQYF. CDR3 bases: TGTGCTAGTGGTTGGGATCACATAGATACGCAGTATTTT.

The chain uses TRBV27 and TRBJ1-3; 8 positions agree with TRBD1. Per the germline V gene, CDR1 is MNHEY and CDR2 is SMNVEV (reference sequence). V shed 5 bases and J 2 bases; nucleotides not matched to a gene: 2. CDR3 length equals 14 residues. In DNA, the CDR3 is TGTGCCAGCAGTGCAGGGGGCCCTGGAAACACCATATATTTT. This translates into CASSAGGPGNTIYF.

The sample holds many counts of this clonotype. The V and J genes are TRBV12-3 or TRBV12-4 and TRBJ2-7; D gene unclear. V shed 5 bases and J shed 4 bases, with 9 bases lying between them. The CDR3 runs to 12 residues. The CDR3 sequence: CASSPVGYEQYF. The CDR3 DNA is TGTGCCAGCAGTCCCGTTGGGTACGAGCAGTACTTC.

This clonotype was detected ten times or more. This rearrangement joins TRBV12-3 or TRBV12-4 to TRBJ2-3, with 13 bases lining up with TRBD2. CDR3 length: 15 amino acids. After removal of 6 bases from V and 5 bases from J, the junction contained 5 bases not matched to a gene. The CDR3 bases are TGTGCCAGCAGACAGACTAGCGGGGGGCTAGATACGCAGTATTTT. Protein sequence: CASRQTSGGLDTQYF.

This clonotype was seen many times. The chain's CDR3 is CASSVAGLGFGELFF. The CDR3 bases are TGTGCCAGCAGCGTAGCAGGCCTGGGGTTCGGGGAGCTGTTTTTT. This chain uses TRBV9 with TRBJ2-2; D call uncertain. CDR3 size: 15 residues. CDR1 is SGDLS, CDR2 YYNGEE, per germline. V was cut by 0 bases and J by 7 bases, with 13 bases left in between.

This clonotype was counted between two and nine times. CDR3 residues: CASSPLEGAFF. DNA of the CDR3: TGTGCCAGCAGCCCCCTTGAGGGAGCTTTCTTT. V gene TRBV9 combines with J gene TRBJ1-1, with no clear D. Germline CDR1 SGDLS, CDR2 YYNGEE. This CDR3 is built from 11 residues. With 4 bases removed from V and 10 bases from J, the gap between germline ends came to 11 bases.

This clonotype showed up just a few times. CDR3 sequence reads: CASSQPWGHLNTGELFF. The CDR3 DNA is TGTGCCAGCAGCCAACCCTGGGGACACCTGAACACCGGGGAGCTGTTTTTT. J is TRBJ2-2 and V is TRBV7-9, with a possible D match to TRBD1 (6 bases). Trimming pared 5 bases from V and 1 base from J, leaving 17 bases between. The CDR3 runs 17 residues. The V gene's germline CDR1 is SEHNR and CDR2 FQNEAQ (reference sequence). Full variable domain (missing parts from reference TRBV7-9 and TRBJ2-2): DTGVSQNPRHKITKRGQNVTFRCDPISEHNRLYWYRQTLGQGPEFLTYFQNEAQLEKSRLLSDRFSAERPKGSFSTLEIQRTEQGDSAMYLCASSQPWGHLNTGELFFGEGSRLTVL.

This clonotype was detected only a few times. CDR3 nucleotides: TGCGCCAGCAGCTTGGAGGGGGGGACGAGAAACCTTCACACTGAAGCTTTCTTT. Amino acid sequence: CASSLEGGTRNLHTEAFF. The V gene is TRBV5-1, the J gene TRBJ1-1; tentatively, D is TRBD1 (6 bases). Germline V CDR1 and CDR2: SGHRS, YFSETQ. Trimming cost V 0 bases and J 3 bases, with 21 bases left between them. The CDR3 sequence is 18 residues long.

There are many counts of this clonotype. The chain couples TRBV12-3 or TRBV12-4 to TRBJ2-5, with D hard to call. Trimming took off 1 base at V and 0 bases at J, with 3 bases between the two ends. CDR3 size: 13 residues. CDR3 coding DNA: TGTGCCAGCAGTTTAGAGAACCAAGAGACCCAGTACTTC. Encoded protein: CASSLENQETQYF.

This clonotype was counted a few times. The chain has TRBV19 and TRBJ2-1; D possibly uses TRBD1 or TRBD2 (5 bases each). CDR1 and CDR2 (germline): LNHDA, SQIVND (reference sequence). CDR3 length: 15 residues. The V gene lost 8 bases and the J gene lost 0 bases, with 14 bases spanning the gap. CDR3 sequence reads: CASRRDASSYNEQFF. The CDR3 DNA sequence: TGTGCCAGTCGAAGGGACGCCAGCTCCTACAATGAGCAGTTCTTC. Together with reference TRBV19 and TRBJ2-1, the CDR3 gives the full variable domain: DGGITQSPKYLFRKEGQNVTLSCEQNLNHDAMYWYRQDPGQGLRLIYYSQIVNDFQKGDIAEGYSVSREKKESFPLTVTSAQKNPTAFYLCASRRDASSYNEQFFGPGTRLTVL.

This clonotype was seen only a few times. This chain joins TRBV7-6 and TRBJ1-1; no clear D gene. The V end lost 1 base, the J end lost 1 base, and 7 bases lay between the germline ends. Germline-derived CDR1 and CDR2 are SGHVS and FNYEAQ. CDR3 length: 14 residues. The CDR3 here is CASSLDFTNTEAFF. CDR3 DNA: TGTGCCAGCAGCTTAGATTTTACGAACACTGAAGCTTTCTTT.

The chain links TRBV2 to TRBJ1-2; D is possibly TRBD1 (5 bases). The germline gives CDR1 SNHLY, CDR2 FYNNEI. The CDR3 is 17 amino acids. V was pared by 4 bases and J by 0 bases, with 18 bases between. The CDR3 nucleotides are TGTGCCAGCAGTGTCGTCAGGGAAGGAGGGTCTAACTATGGCTACACCTTC. Its protein product is CASSVVREGGSNYGYTF.

This clonotype was picked up many times. The chain joins TRBV11-2 to TRBJ2-1, with no clear D. V shed 4 bases and J shed 10 bases, with 14 bases lying between them. In germline, CDR1 is SGHAT, CDR2 FQNNGV. The CDR3 totals 13 residues. The CDR3 sequence is CASSSHGLWEQFF. As DNA, the CDR3 is TGTGCCAGCAGCTCCCACGGGTTATGGGAGCAGTTCTTC.

This clonotype was recorded at least ten times. This chain connects TRBV2 to TRBJ2-7; a weak D match, TRBD2 (5 bases). CDR3 length equals 15 residues. From germline, CDR1 is SNHLY and CDR2 FYNNEI. Trimming took 7 bases from V and 4 from J, leaving 20 bases between them. As DNA, the CDR3 is TGTGCCAGCATAACCCAAAGTGGGAGTTCTTACGAGCAGTACTTC. Translated, it gives CASITQSGSSYEQYF.

There are a few counts of this clonotype. The rearrangement links TRBV13 to TRBJ1-4; possible D gene TRBD1, 5 bases. The CDR3 runs to 13 residues. Deletions cut 0 bases from V and 6 bases from J, with 5 bases between. CDR1 is PRHDT, CDR2 FYEKMQ, per germline (reference sequence). The CDR3 spells CASSLGTDEKLFF. The CDR3, as DNA: TGTGCCAGCAGCTTAGGGACAGATGAAAAACTGTTTTTT.

The chain uses TRBV4-2 and TRBJ2-1, with D tentatively TRBD2 (6 bases). This CDR3 comprises 16 residues. V lost 3 bases and J 0 bases, leaving 12 bases between the germline ends. The germline CDR1 and CDR2 sequences are LGHNA and YNFKEQ. The CDR3 loop is CASSQEGQDSYNEQFF. The CDR3 DNA reads as TGTGCCAGCAGCCAGGAGGGGCAAGACTCCTACAATGAGCAGTTCTTC.

In its sample, this clonotype was seen many times. One end of the junction varies from germline; a read error may be responsible. The chain links TRBV13 to TRBJ1-3, with D unresolved. Germline lookup yields CDR1 PRHDT and CDR2 FYEKMQ (reference sequence). This CDR3 contains 14 residues. The CDR3 region is CASSLGRPETTIYF. In nucleotides, the CDR3 is TGTGCCAGCAGCCTAGGACGGCCAGAAACAACCATATATTTT.

The sample holds many counts of this clonotype. The chain uses TRBV7-2 and TRBJ2-1; no reliable D call. With 2 bases removed from V and 15 bases from J, the gap between germline ends came to 2 bases. Germline CDR1 and CDR2: SGHTA and FQGNSA. This CDR3 contains 8 residues. For the CDR3, the DNA is TGTGCCAGCAGCTTACTGTTCTTC. Translation gives CASSLLFF. Looking up the rest from reference TRBV7-2 and TRBJ2-1 gives the full variable domain: GAGVSQSPSNKVTEKGKDVELRCDPISGHTALYWYRQSLGQGLEFLIYFQGNSAPDKSGLPSDRFSAERTGGSVSTLTIQRTQQEDSAVYLCASSLLFFGPGTRLTVL.

The chain is built from TRBV9 and TRBJ1-2; D ambiguous. The CDR3 is 12 residues long. CDR1 is SGDLS, CDR2 YYNGEE, per germline. Trimming removed 7 bases at V and 4 bases at J, with 11 bases between. CDR3 sequence reads: CASGSLPYGYTF. CDR3 nucleotide sequence: TGTGCCAGCGGGTCACTGCCCTATGGCTACACCTTC.